The 27 T cell receptor beta chains below come from one sample, sequenced in a study of OX40 agonist ivuxolimab in advanced cancers. Libraries were made using the immunoSEQ multiplex PCR assay. The clones in this table, taken by TCRdb from immuneACCESS, are in-frame only. Not every clone is retained; where verified, under half of the shortfall comes from an unresolved V gene, and the cause of the rest is unknown. The sample records approximately 130,000 clones, approximately 90% of which are singletons. The ten largest account for 1.1% of the sample. The sequencing used CD4+ or CD8+ T cells sorted from blood, collected in a trial of the OX40 agonist ivuxolimab. The origin of the receptors is an adult with an advanced solid tumor such as melanoma, head and neck, liver or kidney cancer.

The chain employs TRBV6-5 and TRBJ1-5; a weak D match, TRBD1 (5 bases). Germline assignment: CDR1 MNHEY and CDR2 SVGAGI. CDR3 size: 15 residues. V shed 0 bases and J shed 7 bases, with 13 bases lying between them. In DNA, the CDR3 is TGTGCCAGCAGTTACTCGAGAGGGGCACGGCAGCCCCAGCATTTT. This encodes CASSYSRGARQPQHF.

This clone was observed once. The J gene is TRBJ2-4, the V gene TRBV18; 11 bases match TRBD1. V lost 5 bases and J lost 3; bases outside the gene matches: 15. This CDR3 has 19 amino acids. The germline V gene encodes CDR1 KGHSH and CDR2 LQKENI. The CDR3 is CASSSSRDRGGNSKNIQYF. The DNA of the CDR3 is TGTGCCAGCTCATCGTCCCGGGACAGGGGGGGGAATAGCAAAAACATTCAGTACTTC.

This chain uses TRBV5-6 with TRBJ1-2; TRBD1 aligns across 8 bases. The CDR3 is made up of 14 amino acids. Germline CDR1 SGHDT, CDR2 YYEEEE. V was clipped by 3 bases and J by 0 bases; unmatched bases: 1. The CDR3, as DNA: TGTGCCAGCAGCTCACAGGGGGCTAACTATGGCTACACCTTC. Its translation: CASSSQGANYGYTF.

The V and J genes are TRBV5-1 and TRBJ2-1; TRBD2 aligns across 9 bases. Germline V lookup: CDR1 SGHRS, CDR2 YFSETQ. Germline trimming cut 2 bases from V and 6 bases from J; bases unmatched to any gene: 6. The CDR3 has 15 amino acids. The CDR3 spells CASSFRASGTNEQFF. The CDR3 nucleotides read TGCGCCAGCAGCTTTAGGGCTAGCGGGACCAATGAGCAGTTCTTC.

CDR3 loop: CASSMGLADYQETQYF. CDR3 DNA sequence: TGTGCCAGTAGTATGGGACTAGCGGACTATCAAGAGACCCAGTACTTC. V gene TRBV19 combines with J gene TRBJ2-5, with 11 nucleotides matching TRBD2. V gave up 3 bases and J gave up 2 bases; unmatched junction bases: 5. The CDR3 extends over 16 amino acids. The germline V gene has CDR1 LNHDA and CDR2 SQIVND (reference sequence).

V usage is TRBV7-3 and J usage is TRBJ1-1; D is uncertain. Trimming stripped 2 bases from V and 0 bases from J, with 13 bases between. The CDR3 runs 16 residues. Germline V CDR1 and CDR2: SGHTA, FQGTGA. This CDR3 reads CASSLRGQPLNTEAFF. DNA of the CDR3: TGTGCCAGCAGCTTACGAGGCCAACCCTTGAACACTGAAGCTTTCTTT.

V usage is TRBV19 and J usage is TRBJ2-1; the match to TRBD1 covers 9 bases. Germline-derived CDR1 and CDR2 are LNHDA and SQIVND (reference sequence). This CDR3 region has 16 residues. V dropped 8 bases and J dropped 0; count of bases not matched to a gene: 8. CDR3 in amino acids: CASAFPGQGSYNEQFF. Here the CDR3 DNA reads TGTGCCAGTGCCTTTCCGGGACAGGGCTCCTACAATGAGCAGTTCTTC.

This chain connects TRBV7-9 to TRBJ2-2; maybe TRBD1 (6 bases). Per the germline V gene, CDR1 is SEHNR and CDR2 is FQNEAQ (reference sequence). The ends were cut back, 0 bases at V and 7 bases at J, with 12 bases in the middle. This CDR3 has 15 amino acids. The CDR3 coding sequence is TGTGCCAGCAGCTTAGCGAAGGGGGAAAGCGGGGAGCTGTTTTTT. This gives the protein CASSLAKGESGELFF.

The chain employs TRBV19 and TRBJ2-7; TRBD2 matches at 7 bases. The CDR3 is 16 amino acids. The V gene's germline CDR1 is LNHDA and CDR2 SQIVND (reference sequence). J gave up 3 bases and V 2 bases, and 10 bases lay outside the gene matches. The chain's CDR3 is CASSISGARGDYEQYF. CDR3 DNA sequence: TGTGCCAGTAGTATAAGCGGGGCCCGGGGGGACTACGAGCAGTACTTC.

V and J are TRBV5-5 and TRBJ2-1; no clear D gene. Germline V CDR1 and CDR2: SGHKS, YYEKEE (reference sequence). The CDR3 loop spans 15 amino acids. With 0 bases removed from V and 0 bases from J, the gap between germline ends came to 7 bases. The DNA for the CDR3 is TGTGCCAGCAGCTTGGCTCCGAGCTCCTACAATGAGCAGTTCTTC. Residues: CASSLAPSSYNEQFF. The complete variable domain, with remaining parts taken from reference TRBV5-5 and TRBJ2-1, reads DAGVTQSPTHLIKTRGQQVTLRCSPISGHKSVSWYQQVLGQGPQFIFQYYEKEERGRGNFPDRFSARQFPNYSSELNVNALLLGDSALYLCASSLAPSSYNEQFFGPGTRLTVL.

The V gene is TRBV11-1, the J gene TRBJ2-5, with 11 bases identical to TRBD1. In germline, CDR1 is SGHAT, CDR2 FQDESV (reference sequence). The trim removed 5 bases at V and 5 bases at J, leaving 13 bases unmatched. The CDR3 is 17 residues long. In DNA form, the CDR3 reads TGTGCCAGCAGCCCAAGGACAGGGGGCCGGGTAAGGGAGACCCAGTACTTC. Amino acids: CASSPRTGGRVRETQYF.

This sequence joins TRBV2 and TRBJ1-1; no definite D call. CDR3 length: 13 amino acids. Trimming shortened V by 6 bases and J by 0 bases, and 8 bases separated the two germline ends. Germline V gene data show CDR1 as SNHLY and CDR2 as FYNNEI. The CDR3 spells CASRFSVNTEAFF. The CDR3 DNA reads TGTGCCAGCAGGTTTTCGGTGAACACTGAAGCTTTCTTT.

This chain joins TRBV9 and TRBJ2-5; no clear D gene. The ends were cut back, 0 bases at V and 5 bases at J, with 17 bases in the middle. The CDR3 extends over 16 amino acids. Per the germline V gene, CDR1 is SGDLS and CDR2 is YYNGEE. The CDR3 here is CASSVGPHPREETQYF. CDR3 in DNA: TGTGCCAGCAGCGTAGGCCCCCATCCGCGTGAGGAGACCCAGTACTTC. Full variable domain (missing parts from reference TRBV9 and TRBJ2-5): DSGVTQTPKHLITATGQRVTLRCSPRSGDLSVYWYQQSLDQGLQFLIQYYNGEERAKGNILERFSAQQFPDLHSELNLSSLELGDSALYFCASSVGPHPREETQYFGPGTRLLVL.

V gene TRBV6-5 combines with J gene TRBJ1-1; D gene ambiguous. Germline V CDR1 and CDR2: MNHEY, SVGAGI. This CDR3 comprises 13 residues. V lost 2 bases to trimming and J lost 3 bases, with 7 bases between them. The DNA for the CDR3 is TGTGCCAGCAGTTACGCGGGATACACTGAAGCTTTCTTT. It codes for CASSYAGYTEAFF.

The chain has TRBV28 and TRBJ1-1; D remains ambiguous. Looked up from germline, CDR1 is MDHEN and CDR2 is SYDVKM. This CDR3 has 12 amino acids. V lost 6 bases and J lost 8, with 13 bases in between. The CDR3 reads CASRKVGLEAFF. In nucleotides, the CDR3 is TGTGCCAGCAGAAAAGTAGGGCTAGAAGCTTTCTTT.

CDR3 nucleotides: TGTGCCAGCTCCCCCCGGGACAGTCAAGAGACCCAGTACTTC. Amino acids: CASSPRDSQETQYF. The rearrangement links TRBV18 to TRBJ2-5; 7 bases are a match to TRBD1. Germline CDR1 KGHSH, CDR2 LQKENI. Trimming took 6 bases from V and 2 from J; bases not matched to a gene: 6. The CDR3 spans 14 residues.

The chain employs TRBV19 and TRBJ1-5; D uncertain. V lost 4 bases to trimming and J lost 3 bases, with 19 bases between them. Germline values: CDR1 LNHDA, CDR2 SQIVND (reference sequence). The CDR3 covers 17 residues. The CDR3 DNA reads as TGTGCCAGTAGTACCTGGGCGATCAAGGATCCCAATCAGCCCCAGCATTTT. This translates into CASSTWAIKDPNQPQHF.

This chain uses TRBV19 with TRBJ1-3; maybe TRBD1 (6 bases). The CDR3 loop spans 15 amino acids. Looked up from germline, CDR1 is LNHDA and CDR2 is SQIVND (reference sequence). V was trimmed by 1 base and J by 2 bases, leaving 9 bases between them. CDR3 sequence: CASSIAAGAGNTIYF. The CDR3 nucleotides are TGTGCCAGTAGTATAGCGGCAGGGGCTGGAAACACCATATATTTT.

V gene TRBV5-4 combines with J gene TRBJ1-3; D not certain. Germline V CDR1 and CDR2: SGHNT, YYREEE (reference sequence). The CDR3 spans 15 residues. Trimming removed 0 bases from V and 0 bases from J, with 7 bases in between. DNA for the CDR3: TGTGCCAGCAGCTTGGGGCAATTCTCTGGAAACACCATATATTTT. Its translation: CASSLGQFSGNTIYF.

This clone was seen a single time. This chain joins TRBV19 and TRBJ1-6; D perhaps matches TRBD1 (6 bases). Germline CDR1 LNHDA, CDR2 SQIVND (reference sequence). The CDR3 is 14 amino acids. V shed 5 bases and J shed 13 bases, with 18 bases lying between them. This CDR3 is CASSQDSSPVPLHF. The DNA of the CDR3 is TGTGCCAGTAGTCAGGACAGTTCTCCGGTCCCCCTCCACTTT.

CDR3 nucleotides: TGTGCCAGTAGTAACCGGGGGGCCGCAGGAGATACGCAGTATTTT. It translates to CASSNRGAAGDTQYF. The chain carries TRBV19 and TRBJ2-3; a weak D match, TRBD2 (7 bases). Germline V gives CDR1 LNHDA, CDR2 SQIVND (reference sequence). The V and J ends lost 4 bases and 5 bases respectively, with 16 bases between them. The CDR3 is 15 residues long.

The J gene is TRBJ2-1, the V gene TRBV11-1, with 7 nucleotides matching TRBD1. V was pared by 1 base and J by 2 bases, with 5 bases of the junction left unmatched. CDR1 is SGHAT, CDR2 FQDESV, per germline (reference sequence). CDR3 size: 16 residues. The CDR3: CASSLGWQGAYNEQFF. DNA of the CDR3: TGTGCCAGCAGCTTAGGATGGCAGGGGGCCTACAATGAGCAGTTCTTC.

This clone was seen just once. The J gene is TRBJ1-2, the V gene TRBV6-6; TRBD1 might be the D (6 bases). This CDR3 is built from 16 residues. Trimming cost V 3 bases and J 0 bases, with 14 bases left between them. CDR1 and CDR2 (germline): MNHNY, SVGAGI (reference sequence). The CDR3 sequence is CASSYGTGTTNYGYTF. CDR3 coding DNA: TGTGCCAGCAGTTATGGCACAGGGACTACTAACTATGGCTACACCTTC.

Concerning this clone: One end of the junction is discordant with germline, which a read error may explain. The chain links TRBV7-6 to TRBJ2-1; maybe TRBD1 (5 bases). The germline V gene encodes CDR1 SGHVS and CDR2 FNYEAQ. The CDR3 has 13 residues. CDR3 protein: CASSLAPTDRMVF. CDR3 bases: TGTGCCAGCAGCTTAGCGCCGACAGATCGTATGGTCTTC.

The chain joins TRBV7-8 to TRBJ2-5, with 12 bases that match TRBD2. J was trimmed by 1 base and V by 4 bases; bases with no gene match: 10. In germline, CDR1 is SGHVS, CDR2 FQNEAQ. There are 18 residues in the CDR3. As DNA, the CDR3 is TGTGCCAGCAGCTCCAGACTAGCGGGAGTACCCCTCCAAGAGACCCAGTACTTC. Protein product: CASSSRLAGVPLQETQYF.

The chain joins TRBV11-2 to TRBJ2-6; D gene ambiguous. This CDR3 comprises 13 residues. CDR1 is SGHAT and CDR2 is FQNNGV in the germline V gene. V lost 3 bases, J lost 1 base, and 1 base lay in between. The CDR3 spells CASSFSGANVLTF. CDR3 DNA sequence: TGTGCCAGCAGCTTTTCTGGGGCCAACGTCCTGACTTTC.

This chain connects TRBV9 to TRBJ2-1, with a tentative D call TRBD2 (6 bases). This CDR3 comprises 19 residues. Germline V gives CDR1 SGDLS, CDR2 YYNGEE. Trimming stripped 3 bases from V and 15 bases from J, with 37 bases between. DNA for the CDR3: TGTGCCAGCAGCGCTTCCGCTGTACGCTGGCGGGACGCTTCTTACTCTCGGTTCTTC. This encodes CASSASAVRWRDASYSRFF.